These 10 T cell receptor beta chains share one sample of origin, sequenced in a study of control samples from healthy donors and cancer patients. Some clones are missing from TCRdb's copy, which holds only in-frame ones; the method was immunoSEQ multiplex PCR. The sample records some 110,000 clones, roughly 91% being singletons. The material sequenced was blood. These receptors were taken from a woman aged 70-85 years in good health.

The rearrangement uses TRBV2 and TRBJ1-1; 10 nucleotides align to TRBD1. The trim removed 6 bases at V and 3 bases at J, leaving 13 bases unmatched. Germline CDR1 is SNHLY and CDR2 is FYNNEI. The CDR3 length is 17 residues. The CDR3, as DNA: TGTGCCAGCAGGGACGCCGACAGGGGGCATAGGGACACTGAAGCTTTCTTT. Residues: CASRDADRGHRDTEAFF.

The chain uses TRBV10-3 and TRBJ1-2; D is unclear. V was shortened by 2 bases and J by 0 bases, with 10 bases between the two germline ends. The CDR3 contains 15 residues. CDR1 is ENHRY and CDR2 is SYGVKD in the germline V gene. The CDR3 spells CAISEGYSSNYGYTF. The CDR3, as DNA: TGTGCCATCAGTGAGGGTTATTCTTCTAACTATGGCTACACCTTC.

There are a few counts of this clone. The chain has TRBV7-3 and TRBJ2-5; D is ambiguous. Germline loops: CDR1 SGHTA, CDR2 FQGTGA. The germline V and J ends were trimmed by 1 base and 5 bases, with 5 bases remaining between them. The CDR3 is 12 amino acids. CDR3 DNA: TGTGCCAGCAGCTTAAGTGGGGAGACCCAGTACTTC. Amino acids: CASSLSGETQYF.

The CDR3 reads CASSSEWGNNSPLHF. CDR3 in DNA: TGTGCCAGCAGTTCTGAATGGGGGAATAATTCACCCCTCCACTTT. The rearrangement links TRBV6-6 to TRBJ1-6; D is possibly TRBD1 (5 bases). Germline CDR1 MNHNY, CDR2 SVGAGI (reference sequence). This CDR3 is built from 15 residues. V lost 4 bases, J lost 5 bases, and 12 bases lay in between.

This clone occurred once. The rearrangement links TRBV7-3 to TRBJ2-2; 11 bases are a match to TRBD1. V lost 5 bases and J lost 3; bases outside the gene matches: 5. CDR3 length: 16 residues. In germline, CDR1 is SGHTA, CDR2 FQGTGA. In DNA form, the CDR3 reads TGTGCCAGCAGCCGAGGACAGGGGGCGGACACCGGGGAGCTGTTTTTT. Translating it yields CASSRGQGADTGELFF.

This chain uses TRBV14 with TRBJ2-6, with D possibly being TRBD2 (6 bases). The length of the CDR3 is 17 residues. From germline, CDR1 is SGHDN and CDR2 FVKESK. V lost 4 bases, J lost 0 bases, and 13 bases lay in between. CDR3 loop: CASSLLGLRSGANVLTF. DNA for the CDR3: TGTGCCAGCAGCCTCCTGGGACTCCGCTCTGGGGCCAACGTCCTGACTTTC. Variable domain in full (rest from reference TRBV14 and TRBJ2-6): EAGVTQFPSHSVIEKGQTVTLRCDPISGHDNLYWYRRVMGKEIKFLLHFVKESKQDESGMPNNRFLAERTGGTYSTLKVQPAELEDSGVYFCASSLLGLRSGANVLTFGAGSRLTVL.

The J gene is TRBJ1-4, the V gene TRBV18; D is undetermined. V lost 3 bases, J lost 5 bases, and 10 bases lay in between. This CDR3 has 14 residues. Germline V gene sequence: CDR1 KGHSH, CDR2 LQKENI. DNA for the CDR3: TGTGCCAGCTCACCTTCGGACGGGAATGAAAAACTGTTTTTT. It is translated as CASSPSDGNEKLFF.

The rearrangement links TRBV4-1 to TRBJ2-2; D call uncertain. Germline V gene data show CDR1 as MGHRA and CDR2 as YSYEKL. The CDR3 has 15 residues. Between the trimmed V and J ends, which lost 1 base and 4 bases, there was a span of 10 bases. CDR3 bases: TGCGCCAGCAGCCAAGGAGTGGTTGGCACCGGGGAGCTGTTTTTT. Protein: CASSQGVVGTGELFF.

This chain joins TRBV7-2 and TRBJ2-7; 7 positions match TRBD1. The CDR3 spans 14 residues. Germline values: CDR1 SGHTA, CDR2 FQGNSA. J was trimmed by 4 bases and V by 0 bases; bases with no gene match: 3. CDR3 nucleotides: TGTGCCAGCAGCTTAGCGAGGGACAGTTACGAGCAGTACTTC. Translating it yields CASSLARDSYEQYF.

This clone has more than one count but fewer than ten. V is TRBV12-5 and J is TRBJ2-2; the D gene is possibly TRBD1 (5 bases). The CDR3 sequence is 13 residues long. With 7 bases removed from V and 5 bases from J, the gap between germline ends came to 11 bases. Per the germline V gene, CDR1 is LGHNT and CDR2 is FRNRAP. CDR3 in DNA: TGTGCTAGTGACCAGGGCGTAACCGGGGAGCTGTTTTTT. Its protein product is CASDQGVTGELFF.